Listed here are 29 T cell receptor beta chains from one sample, sequenced in a study of blood T cell repertoires in COVID-19. Here immunoSEQ multiplex PCR was the method, and the copy in TCRdb shows in-frame clones only, minus some. The data contain 300,000 to 450,000 clones, approximately 89% of them singletons. The sequencing input was peripheral blood. The receptors were gathered from a woman aged 60 to 75 with COVID-19, enrolled during active disease.

The gene calls are TRBV25-1 and TRBJ1-6; 7 bases align to TRBD1. The germline V gene has CDR1 MGHDK and CDR2 SYGVNS. Unmatched junction bases numbered 6, after V lost 4 bases and J lost 9 bases. This CDR3 comprises 14 residues. CDR3 sequence: CASSGPGQTSPLHF. The CDR3 DNA reads TGTGCCAGCAGTGGGCCGGGACAGACTTCACCCCTCCACTTT.

V usage is TRBV28 and J usage is TRBJ2-1; 8 positions match TRBD2. Germline CDR1 reads MDHEN; CDR2 reads SYDVKM. The CDR3 contains 15 residues. After removal of 0 bases from V and 10 bases from J, the junction contained 8 bases not matched to a gene. In DNA, the CDR3 is TGTGCCAGCAGTTTATGGCTGCGGGGGGCTGGGGAGCAGTTCTTC. It translates to CASSLWLRGAGEQFF.

The rearrangement links TRBV3-1 (or the pseudogene TRBV3-2) to TRBJ1-3, with D perhaps matching TRBD1 (5 bases). This CDR3 is built from 15 residues. Germline-derived CDR1 and CDR2 are LGHDT and YNNKEL (reference sequence). With 3 bases removed from V and 0 bases from J, the gap between germline ends came to 9 bases. CDR3 sequence (DNA): TGTGCCAGCAGCCATTGGACAAGCTCTGGAAACACCATATATTTT. Translated, it gives CASSHWTSSGNTIYF.

The V and J genes are TRBV19 and TRBJ1-6; the match to TRBD1 covers 8 bases. Germline loops: CDR1 LNHDA, CDR2 SQIVND (reference sequence). This CDR3 has 15 amino acids. Germline trimming cut 4 bases from V and 7 bases from J; bases unmatched to any gene: 6. The CDR3 nucleotides read TGTGCCAGTAGTACGAACAGGGGGTTGAATTCACCCCTCCACTTT. Amino acid sequence: CASSTNRGLNSPLHF.

The chain links TRBV23-1 to TRBJ2-2; D is perhaps TRBD2 (7 bases). Being an ORF, TRBV23-1 has a function that is uncertain. The CDR3 contains 15 residues. Trimming shortened V by 6 bases and J by 1 base, and 12 bases separated the two germline ends. CDR3 bases: TGCGCCAGCAGCCGGGGGGCGGGGAACACCGGGGAGCTGTTTTTT. Translation gives CASSRGAGNTGELFF.

The chain carries TRBV19 and TRBJ2-2, with TRBD1 matching 11 bases. Germline-derived CDR1 and CDR2 are LNHDA and SQIVND (reference sequence). Trimming at V came to 7 bases and at J to 8 bases, leaving 12 bases not matched to a gene. The CDR3 loop spans 16 amino acids. The CDR3 DNA follows: TGTGCCAGTAACCCCGGACAGGGGGCACGGTCTGGGGAGCTGTTTTTT. It encodes CASNPGQGARSGELFF.

This clone was detected only once. The genes are TRBV5-1 and TRBJ1-1, with unresolved D. V lost 4 bases to trimming and J lost 4 bases, with 11 bases between them. The CDR3 loop spans 13 amino acids. Germline loops: CDR1 SGHRS, CDR2 YFSETQ. CDR3 region: CASSITESTEAFF. The CDR3 DNA is TGCGCCAGCAGCATAACAGAGAGCACTGAAGCTTTCTTT.

This clone appeared a single time. The rearrangement links TRBV5-4 to TRBJ1-1; 9 bases agree with TRBD1. CDR1 is SGHNT and CDR2 is YYREEE in the germline V gene (reference sequence). V lost 3 bases to trimming and J lost 0 bases; unmatched junction nucleotides: 6. The CDR3 contains 16 residues. The CDR3 region has the DNA TGTGCCAGCAGCTCGGGACAGGGCCGAATGAACACTGAAGCTTTCTTT. It translates to CASSSGQGRMNTEAFF.

V is TRBV18 and J is TRBJ1-6; perhaps TRBD1 as D (5 bases). Per germline, CDR1 KGHSH and CDR2 LQKENI. V was clipped by 3 bases and J by 10 bases, with 10 bases between them. The CDR3 sequence is 13 residues long. CDR3 bases: TGTGCCAGCTCACCCGACAGACTGTCACCCCTCCACTTT. Translating gives CASSPDRLSPLHF. Complete variable domain (other parts from reference TRBV18 and TRBJ1-6): NAGVMQNPRHLVRRRGQEARLRCSPMKGHSHVYWYRQLPEEGLKFMVYLQKENIIDESGMPKERFSAEFPKEGPSILRIQQVVRGDSAAYFCASSPDRLSPLHFGNGTRLTVT.

The gene calls are TRBV11-2 and TRBJ2-3; no reliable D call. Trimming pared 0 bases from V and 4 bases from J, leaving 8 bases between. Germline-derived CDR1 and CDR2 are SGHAT and FQNNGV. The CDR3 has 14 residues. The chain's CDR3 is CASSLDLAADTQYF. CDR3 nucleotides: TGTGCCAGCAGCTTAGATCTGGCGGCAGATACGCAGTATTTT. The full variable domain, completed using reference TRBV11-2 and TRBJ2-3, is EAGVAQSPRYKIIEKRQSVAFWCNPISGHATLYWYQQILGQGPKLLIQFQNNGVVDDSQLPKDRFSAERLKGVDSTLKIQPAKLEDSAVYLCASSLDLAADTQYFGPGTRLTVL.

V usage is TRBV5-8 and J usage is TRBJ1-2; D gene ambiguous. The V and J ends lost 4 bases and 2 bases respectively, with 6 bases between them. CDR3 size: 12 residues. Germline CDR1 and CDR2: SGHTS and YDEGEE. The CDR3 DNA follows: TGTGCCAGCAGCCGGGAAAACTATGGCTACACCTTC. Translating it yields CASSRENYGYTF.

The chain employs TRBV11-2 and TRBJ1-1; D uncertain. In germline, CDR1 is SGHAT, CDR2 FQNNGV. Trimming cost V 5 bases and J 5 bases, with 9 bases left between them. The CDR3 has 12 residues. CDR3 amino acids: CASSASLTEAFF. Here the CDR3 DNA reads TGTGCCAGCAGCGCCTCTCTAACTGAAGCTTTCTTT.

The chain links TRBV5-1 to TRBJ1-1; perhaps TRBD1 as D (6 bases). V was pared by 0 bases and J by 4 bases, with 7 bases between. From germline, CDR1 is SGHRS and CDR2 YFSETQ. The CDR3 covers 13 residues. The CDR3 DNA follows: TGCGCCAGCAGCTTGGGGACAGTCACTGAAGCTTTCTTT. This encodes CASSLGTVTEAFF.

CDR3 coding DNA: TGTGCCGTCAGCAGAAACAGGGTTGGCGGTGAGCAGTTCTTC. It yields the protein CAVSRNRVGGEQFF. The V call is TRBV19, the J call TRBJ2-1; maybe TRBD1 (6 bases). Germline lookup yields CDR1 LNHDA and CDR2 SQIVND (reference sequence). CDR3 size: 14 residues. Trimming removed 11 bases from V and 9 bases from J, with 23 bases in between.

As concerns this clone: Sequence at one end of the junction differs from germline and may be a read error. V usage is TRBV6-1 and J usage is TRBJ1-5, with 9 bases that match TRBD1. Germline lookup yields CDR1 MNHNS and CDR2 SASEGT. The CDR3 has 15 amino acids. CDR3 nucleotide sequence: TGTGCCAGCCGTGACAGGGGGAGGACGAATCAGCCCCAGCATTTT. Translation gives CASRDRGRTNQPQHF.

The chain employs TRBV6-9 and TRBJ1-2, with 8 bases that match TRBD1. CDR1 and CDR2 (germline): MNHGY, SVAAGI. The V gene end was trimmed by 1 base and the J gene end by 2 bases; junction bases not matched to a gene: 30. The CDR3 loop spans 24 amino acids. The CDR3 nucleotides are TGTGCCAGCAGTTATTATTTGGACAGGGAATGGGGAGAGTGGTGCGTGGTGGGGAACTATGGCTACACCTTC. Protein product: CASSYYLDREWGEWCVVGNYGYTF.

The sample holds one count of this clone. The rearrangement uses TRBV5-4 and TRBJ1-2; perhaps TRBD1 as D (6 bases). Germline V gene sequence: CDR1 SGHNT, CDR2 YYREEE (reference sequence). V lost 1 base and J 4 bases, leaving 14 bases between the germline ends. CDR3 length equals 15 residues. The CDR3 DNA reads TGTGCCAGCAGCTTGATGGGGGCGCTCGTCTATGGCTACACCTTC. Translated: CASSLMGALVYGYTF.

This clone was seen just once. The CDR3 region is CASSGGQILQETQYF. CDR3 DNA sequence: TGTGCCAGCAGCGGCGGACAGATTCTCCAAGAGACCCAGTACTTC. The chain is built from TRBV5-4 and TRBJ2-5, with D possibly TRBD1 on 6 matching bases. The CDR3 spans 15 residues. V lost 4 bases and J 1 base, leaving 14 bases between the germline ends. Germline values: CDR1 SGHNT, CDR2 YYREEE (reference sequence).

The chain couples TRBV15 to TRBJ1-2; D is perhaps TRBD1 (6 bases). This CDR3 spans 15 amino acids. Trimming took off 0 bases at V and 7 bases at J, with 15 bases between the two ends. CDR1 and CDR2 (germline): LNHNV, YYDKDF (reference sequence). The CDR3 is CATSRDRIGGAGYTF. The CDR3, as DNA: TGTGCCACCAGCAGAGATCGGATAGGGGGGGCTGGCTACACCTTC.

The gene calls are TRBV16 and TRBJ1-1, with a weak D call TRBD1 (5 bases). V lost 0 bases to trimming and J lost 7 bases, with 21 bases between them. The CDR3 has 17 amino acids. The germline V gene encodes CDR1 KGHSY and CDR2 FQNENV. The CDR3 here is CASSQSLFVLGTYEAFF. The DNA for the CDR3 is TGTGCCAGCAGCCAATCGCTGTTTGTGTTGGGGACTTATGAAGCTTTCTTT. The whole variable domain, filled in from reference TRBV16 and TRBJ1-1, reads GEEVAQTPKHLVRGEGQKAKLYCAPIKGHSYVFWYQQVLKNEFKFLISFQNENVFDETGMPKERFSAKCLPNSPCSLEIQATKLEDSAVYFCASSQSLFVLGTYEAFFGQGTRLTVV.

This clone was detected only once. The gene calls are TRBV14 and TRBJ2-2; unclear D gene. The CDR3 sequence is 12 residues long. Germline CDR1 SGHDN, CDR2 FVKESK. Trimming removed 1 base at V and 7 bases at J, with 4 bases between. The CDR3 reads CASSQVLGELFF. CDR3 DNA: TGTGCCAGCAGCCAAGTCCTCGGGGAGCTGTTTTTT.

This clone was counted ten times or more. V usage is TRBV7-8 and J usage is TRBJ2-2; D is possibly TRBD2 (5 bases). V was shortened by 9 bases and J by 7 bases, with 12 bases between the two germline ends. Germline CDR1 and CDR2: SGHVS and FQNEAQ. The CDR3 is 12 residues long. CDR3 sequence: CASTPGSGELFF. The CDR3 coding sequence is TGTGCCAGTACTCCGGGGAGCGGGGAGCTGTTTTTT.

The chain recombines TRBV7-3 with TRBJ2-1; 8 nucleotides agree with TRBD2. Germline loops: CDR1 SGHTA, CDR2 FQGTGA. V gave up 1 base and J gave up 8 bases; unmatched junction bases: 10. The CDR3 has 16 residues. In DNA form, the CDR3 reads TGTGCCAGCAGCTTAATAGGGTCAGGACTAGCACATGAGCAGTTCTTC. This sequence encodes CASSLIGSGLAHEQFF.

The chain joins TRBV6-8 to TRBJ2-5, with D perhaps matching TRBD1 (6 bases). Between the trimmed V and J ends, which lost 0 bases and 3 bases, there was a span of 8 bases. CDR1 and CDR2 (germline): MNHGY, SAAAGT. The CDR3 length is 14 residues. The CDR3 reads CASSYSAGEETQYF. DNA for the CDR3: TGTGCCAGCAGTTACTCTGCAGGGGAAGAGACCCAGTACTTC.

This chain joins TRBV7-6 and TRBJ1-4, with TRBD1 identical over 8 bases. Germline lookup yields CDR1 SGHVS and CDR2 FNYEAQ. The ends lost 5 bases at V and 10 bases at J; junction bases unmatched: 9. This CDR3 region has 14 residues. The CDR3 bases are TGTGCCAGCAGCCCCTCTACAGGGGGAGGAAAACTGTTTTTT. Amino acid sequence: CASSPSTGGGKLFF. Variable domain in full (rest from reference TRBV7-6 and TRBJ1-4): GAGVSQSPRYKVTKRGQDVALRCDPISGHVSLYWYRQALGQGPEFLTYFNYEAQQDKSGLPNDRFSAERPEGSISTLTIQRTEQRDSAMYRCASSPSTGGGKLFFGSGTQLSVL.

This chain connects TRBV7-2 to TRBJ2-5; 11 nucleotides line up with TRBD2. Trimming removed 5 bases from V and 4 bases from J; junction bases left unmatched: 3. This CDR3 comprises 14 residues. Germline CDR1 and CDR2: SGHTA and FQGNSA. The CDR3 spells CASSTGLAGETQYF. The CDR3 DNA sequence: TGTGCCAGCAGCACCGGACTAGCGGGAGAGACCCAGTACTTC.

J is TRBJ2-7 and V is TRBV9, with TRBD1 matching 9 bases. There are 15 residues in the CDR3. In germline, CDR1 is SGDLS, CDR2 YYNGEE. With 3 bases clipped from V and 2 bases from J, the junction kept 6 bases outside the gene matches. The CDR3 sequence: CASSGRTGATYEQYF. DNA of the CDR3: TGTGCCAGCAGCGGACGGACAGGGGCCACCTACGAGCAGTACTTC.

This chain uses TRBV11-2 with TRBJ2-1, with D tentatively TRBD1 (5 bases). V shed 5 bases and J shed 5 bases, with 13 bases lying between them. Per germline, CDR1 SGHAT and CDR2 FQNNGV. This CDR3 has 14 residues. CDR3 protein: CASSRIGVHNEQFF. The DNA of the CDR3 is TGTGCCAGCAGCCGAATAGGGGTCCACAATGAGCAGTTCTTC. The full variable domain, with the rest looked up from reference TRBV11-2 and TRBJ2-1, is EAGVAQSPRYKIIEKRQSVAFWCNPISGHATLYWYQQILGQGPKLLIQFQNNGVVDDSQLPKDRFSAERLKGVDSTLKIQPAKLEDSAVYLCASSRIGVHNEQFFGPGTRLTVL.

The chain is built from TRBV11-2 and TRBJ2-3, with 13 bases lining up with TRBD2. This CDR3 contains 19 residues. In germline, CDR1 is SGHAT, CDR2 FQNNGV. V trimming: 3 bases; J trimming: 6 bases; junction bases outside the gene matches: 15. DNA for the CDR3: TGTGCCAGCAGCTTTGGGGGACTAGCGGGGCTCCGAGCCCACGATACGCAGTATTTT. Translating it yields CASSFGGLAGLRAHDTQYF.